These 26 T cell receptor beta chains were all obtained from the same sample, sequenced in a study of T cells and Merkel cell carcinoma outcomes. Using immunoSEQ multiplex PCR, the repertoire was profiled, and TCRdb retains in-frame clones only, with some absent. The sample lists about 12,000 clones; 95% were seen once. The specimen was tumor tissue from Merkel cell carcinoma. The receptors here all came from a human donor with Merkel cell carcinoma.

This chain joins TRBV19 and TRBJ1-2; unclear D gene. Trimming left V 3 bases short and J 9 bases short, with 17 bases between. CDR3 length: 14 residues. CDR1 is LNHDA and CDR2 is SQIVND in the germline V gene (reference sequence). Written as DNA, the CDR3 is TGTGCCAGTAGTATCGCGGACCTCGGAAGGAGCTACACCTTC. Protein: CASSIADLGRSYTF.

The chain employs TRBV9 and TRBJ1-5, with D possibly being TRBD1 (5 bases). Germline lookup yields CDR1 SGDLS and CDR2 YYNGEE. V lost 4 bases and J 6 bases, leaving 14 bases between the germline ends. This CDR3 region has 14 residues. The CDR3 loop is CASSPGGGVQPQHF. DNA for the CDR3: TGTGCCAGCAGCCCGGGAGGAGGGGTTCAGCCCCAGCATTTT.

V gene TRBV7-8 combines with J gene TRBJ2-1; 7 positions match TRBD2. The germline V gene encodes CDR1 SGHVS and CDR2 FQNEAQ. Trimming at V came to 1 base and at J to 4 bases, leaving 4 bases not matched to a gene. The length of the CDR3 is 15 residues. The CDR3 DNA follows: TGTGCCAGCAGCTTAGGGGCTAGCGGTTACAATGAGCAGTTCTTC. It encodes CASSLGASGYNEQFF.

The chain couples TRBV25-1 to TRBJ2-3; TRBD2 matches at 7 bases. V shed 1 base and J 6 bases; nucleotides not matched to a gene: 10. Germline V CDR1 and CDR2: MGHDK, SYGVNS. The CDR3 spans 16 residues. The CDR3 DNA sequence: TGTGCCAGCAGTGAATGGGCGGGAGTAGGGGCGGATACGCAGTATTTT. Protein sequence: CASSEWAGVGADTQYF.

This chain uses TRBV12-5 with TRBJ2-3; a weak D match, TRBD2 (7 bases). The V gene lost 1 base and the J gene lost 4 bases, with 21 bases spanning the gap. The CDR3 extends over 18 amino acids. CDR1 and CDR2 from the germline V gene are LGHNT and FRNRAP. CDR3 in amino acids: CASGLGRLQGGVADTQYF. In nucleotides, the CDR3 is TGTGCTAGTGGTTTGGGGAGACTACAGGGAGGGGTCGCAGATACGCAGTATTTT.

CDR3 in DNA: TGTGCCAGCAGCTCCTACTTCAGCGGGACCTACGAGCAGTACTTC. Amino acid sequence: CASSSYFSGTYEQYF. The V and J genes are TRBV5-4 and TRBJ2-7; 7 nucleotides line up with TRBD2. The CDR3 runs to 15 residues. CDR1 and CDR2 (germline): SGHNT, YYREEE (reference sequence). J lost 2 bases, V lost 3 bases, and 8 bases had no gene match.

The J gene is TRBJ2-5, the V gene TRBV5-4, with TRBD2 matching over 8 bases. V lost 3 bases, J lost 3 bases, and 4 bases stayed unmatched. Germline V gives CDR1 SGHNT, CDR2 YYREEE (reference sequence). This CDR3 is 14 amino acids long. The CDR3 coding sequence is TGTGCCAGCAGCTCAGGGACTAGGAAAGAGACCCAGTACTTC. Its protein product is CASSSGTRKETQYF. The full variable domain, with the rest looked up from reference TRBV5-4 and TRBJ2-5, is ETGVTQSPTHLIKTRGQQVTLRCSSQSGHNTVSWYQQALGQGPQFIFQYYREEENGRGNFPPRFSGLQFPNYSSELNVNALELDDSALYLCASSSGTRKETQYFGPGTRLLVL.

The chain links TRBV5-5 to TRBJ1-5; no clear D. The CDR3 totals 13 residues. V dropped 3 bases and J dropped 3 bases, with 7 bases sitting between them. CDR1 and CDR2 (germline): SGHKS, YYEKEE (reference sequence). CDR3 sequence reads: CASSSLFNQPQHF. The CDR3 DNA is TGTGCCAGCAGCTCCCTATTCAATCAGCCCCAGCATTTT. The whole variable domain, filled in from reference TRBV5-5 and TRBJ1-5, reads DAGVTQSPTHLIKTRGQQVTLRCSPISGHKSVSWYQQVLGQGPQFIFQYYEKEERGRGNFPDRFSARQFPNYSSELNVNALLLGDSALYLCASSSLFNQPQHFGDGTRLSIL.

The chain recombines TRBV6-5 with TRBJ1-4; maybe TRBD1 (5 bases). CDR3 length equals 14 residues. Between the trimmed V and J ends, which lost 6 bases and 0 bases, there was a span of 8 bases. Germline CDR1 reads MNHEY; CDR2 reads SVGAGI. CDR3 DNA sequence: TGTGCCAGCAGAAGGGGTGCAACTAATGAAAAACTGTTTTTT. Translating gives CASRRGATNEKLFF.

The V and J genes are TRBV5-1 and TRBJ1-4; D perhaps matches TRBD1 (5 bases). V was trimmed by 0 bases and J by 5 bases, leaving 11 bases between them. Germline lookup yields CDR1 SGHRS and CDR2 YFSETQ. The CDR3 loop spans 15 amino acids. The CDR3 is CASSLGGTGNEKLFF. The CDR3 DNA follows: TGCGCCAGCAGCTTGGGGGGGACGGGCAATGAAAAACTGTTTTTT.

V usage is TRBV7-2 and J usage is TRBJ2-2; 7 bases line up with TRBD2. The V segment lost 3 bases and the J segment 6 bases; nucleotides outside the gene matches: 4. This CDR3 region has 14 residues. Germline-derived CDR1 and CDR2 are SGHTA and FQGNSA. CDR3 sequence reads: CASSLGGAAGELFF. CDR3 DNA: TGTGCCAGCAGCTTGGGAGGGGCAGCCGGGGAGCTGTTTTTT.

This rearrangement joins TRBV28 to TRBJ2-1; the match to TRBD2 covers 14 bases. The CDR3 extends over 16 amino acids. Trimming cost V 5 bases and J 7 bases; bases outside gene matches: 7. The germline V gene has CDR1 MDHEN and CDR2 SYDVKM. CDR3: CASSVTSGRAGNEQFF. The CDR3 bases are TGTGCCAGCAGTGTGACTAGCGGGAGGGCAGGAAATGAGCAGTTCTTC.

The chain couples TRBV19 to TRBJ1-2; D unclear. V dropped 2 bases and J dropped 4 bases, with 14 bases sitting between them. Germline loops: CDR1 LNHDA, CDR2 SQIVND (reference sequence). The CDR3 extends over 15 amino acids. The CDR3 loop is CASSINPAVGYGYTF. CDR3 coding DNA: TGTGCCAGTAGTATAAATCCGGCCGTTGGCTATGGCTACACCTTC.

This chain connects TRBV5-1 to TRBJ2-4, with a tentative D call TRBD1 (6 bases). Trimming removed 5 bases from V and 2 bases from J, with 20 bases in between. Germline CDR1 reads SGHRS; CDR2 reads YFSETQ. CDR3 length equals 17 residues. The DNA for the CDR3 is TGCGCCAGCAGGCCCGGGCCAGGGGATCGTCCCAAAAACATTCAGTACTTC. It specifies CASRPGPGDRPKNIQYF.

The CDR3 loop reads CASSTPIRGTSGNTIYF. The DNA of the CDR3 is TGTGCCAGCAGCACCCCTATCAGGGGGACCTCTGGAAACACCATATATTTT. The chain links TRBV7-9 to TRBJ1-3, with 7 bases matching TRBD1. CDR3 length equals 17 residues. V lost 5 bases and J lost 0; bases outside the gene matches: 10. From germline, CDR1 is SEHNR and CDR2 FQNEAQ (reference sequence).

This clone was observed a single time. The genes are TRBV28 and TRBJ2-1; D is unclear. The germline V and J ends were trimmed by 2 bases and 10 bases, with 6 bases remaining between them. Looked up from germline, CDR1 is MDHEN and CDR2 is SYDVKM. CDR3 size: 11 residues. For the CDR3, the DNA is TGTGCCAGCAGTTTACTAGGAGAGCAGTTCTTC. It encodes CASSLLGEQFF.

The chain employs TRBV4-3 and TRBJ2-5; possibly TRBD1 for D (5 bases). Germline lookup yields CDR1 LGHNA and CDR2 YSLEER. There are 13 residues in the CDR3. V lost 1 base to trimming and J lost 3 bases, with 6 bases between them. The CDR3 DNA reads as TGCGCCAGCAGCCAAGCCAGGGAAGAGACCCAGTACTTC. Amino acid sequence: CASSQAREETQYF.

This clone appeared a single time. DNA of the CDR3: TGCAGCGTTGCCTCCTGGGGCAATCAGCCCCAGCATTTT. Its protein is CSVASWGNQPQHF. The gene calls are TRBV29-1 and TRBJ1-5; D uncertain. CDR3 size: 13 residues. V lost 4 bases and J lost 2, with 9 bases in between. The V gene's germline CDR1 is SQVTM and CDR2 ANQGSEA.

The chain combines TRBV5-1 with TRBJ1-1; D gene uncertain. The CDR3 has 20 amino acids. Germline V gene sequence: CDR1 SGHRS, CDR2 YFSETQ. V lost 0 bases and J 0 bases, leaving 24 bases between the germline ends. CDR3 nucleotides: TGCGCCAGCAGCTTGGACGGAAACGACGGCAGGAGGTTCATGAACACTGAAGCTTTCTTT. Its translation is CASSLDGNDGRRFMNTEAFF.

This rearrangement joins TRBV5-1 to TRBJ2-3; TRBD2 is a possible D gene (6 bases). V was shortened by 0 bases and J by 8 bases, with 13 bases between the two germline ends. The CDR3 extends over 14 amino acids. Per germline, CDR1 SGHRS and CDR2 YFSETQ. The CDR3 coding sequence is TGCGCCAGCAGCTTGGGGGGGGAGATAGCTACGCAGTATTTT. Translated, it gives CASSLGGEIATQYF.

J is TRBJ2-2 and V is TRBV4-1; D unclear. The V end was cut by 1 base, the J end by 6 bases, with 12 bases between. This CDR3 contains 15 residues. Germline CDR1 and CDR2: MGHRA and YSYEKL. The CDR3 nucleotides are TGCGCCAGCAGCCAAGCGGGTTTTCGGGCCGGGGAGCTGTTTTTT. Protein product: CASSQAGFRAGELFF.

The rearrangement links TRBV4-2 to TRBJ2-5; maybe TRBD2 (5 bases). Germline V gene lookup returns CDR1 LGHNA and CDR2 YNFKEQ. This CDR3 region has 13 residues. V was trimmed by 2 bases and J by 4 bases, leaving 8 bases between them. The CDR3 region has the DNA TGTGCCAGCAGCCAAACCGAGGGAGAGACCCAGTACTTC. As protein: CASSQTEGETQYF.

This chain's CDR3 is CASSFLIQGNTEAFF. The CDR3 DNA is TGTGCCAGCAGCTTTTTGATACAGGGTAACACTGAAGCTTTCTTT. This chain uses TRBV11-2 with TRBJ1-1, with D perhaps TRBD1 (6 bases). Trimming cost V 3 bases and J 2 bases, with 13 bases left between them. The germline V gene has CDR1 SGHAT and CDR2 FQNNGV. The CDR3 consists of 15 residues.

The J gene is TRBJ1-2, the V gene TRBV19; no reliable D call. This CDR3 spans 15 amino acids. Germline V gene data show CDR1 as LNHDA and CDR2 as SQIVND (reference sequence). Trimming cost V 7 bases and J 0 bases, with 15 bases left between them. Here the CDR3 reads CASTFLGYSNYGYTF. In DNA, the CDR3 is TGTGCCAGTACCTTCCTGGGATATTCTAACTATGGCTACACCTTC. The full variable domain, in which reference TRBV19 and TRBJ1-2 provide the parts outside the CDR3, is DGGITQSPKYLFRKEGQNVTLSCEQNLNHDAMYWYRQDPGQGLRLIYYSQIVNDFQKGDIAEGYSVSREKKESFPLTVTSAQKNPTAFYLCASTFLGYSNYGYTFGSGTRLTVV.

The chain combines TRBV19 with TRBJ2-7; TRBD2 agrees at 7 bases. The CDR3 is made up of 15 amino acids. Trimming at V came to 6 bases and at J to 3 bases, leaving 11 bases not matched to a gene. Germline CDR1 LNHDA, CDR2 SQIVND (reference sequence). The CDR3 bases are TGTGCCAGTAGACTAAGCGGGACTATCGGCTACGAGCAGTACTTC. It is translated as CASRLSGTIGYEQYF.

J is TRBJ2-7 and V is TRBV15; possibly TRBD2 for D (6 bases). This CDR3 region has 14 residues. Trimming pared 0 bases from V and 0 bases from J, leaving 6 bases between. Germline lookup yields CDR1 LNHNV and CDR2 YYDKDF (reference sequence). The CDR3, as DNA: TGTGCCACCAGCAGAGAGGGACTCTCCTACGAGCAGTACTTC. As protein: CATSREGLSYEQYF. Full variable domain (missing parts from reference TRBV15 and TRBJ2-7): DAMVIQNPRYQVTQFGKPVTLSCSQTLNHNVMYWYQQKSSQAPKLLFHYYDKDFNNEADTPDNFQSRRPNTSFCFLDIRSPGLGDTAMYLCATSREGLSYEQYFGPGTRLTVT.